This T cell receptor beta chain is drawn from a study of blood T cells in healthy people across ages. The study's findings and limits: Observed TCR beta diversity per million T cells went down as age went up. This fall followed a roughly linear course with age.

Sample-barcoded 5' priming and a J-beta primer mix drove a second PCR of roughly 7 to 11 cycles. From the 5' RACE reads, TCRdb called clonotypes with MiXCR, one entry per CDR3 protein. The repertoire holds more than 1.4 million distinct CDR3 sequences, with around 42% as singletons. Details on this clonotype: What it binds is not known.

Germline CDR1 reads MNHNS; CDR2 reads SASEGT. CDR3 size: 16 residues. V was cut by 3 bases and J by 5 bases, with 18 bases left in between. The sequenced sample consisted of blood. The receptor was isolated from a young woman in good health. V and J are TRBV6-1 and TRBJ2-3, with TRBD2 as a possible D gene (5 bases). In DNA form, the CDR3 reads TGTGCCAGCAGTGAGTTAGCAGCTCCGAGCGGAGATACGCAGTATTTT. As protein: CASSELAAPSGDTQYF.